These 19 T cell receptor beta chains originate from one sample sequenced in a study of blood T cell repertoires in COVID-19. Profiled with immunoSEQ multiplex PCR; TCRdb holds only in-frame clones, not every one. This sample has just over 300,000 clones, with roughly nine tenths found just once. The specimen sequenced was peripheral blood. The receptors stem from a man aged 18-30 years with active or convalescent COVID-19.

V gene TRBV6-1 combines with J gene TRBJ1-6, with 11 bases identical to TRBD1. Germline CDR1 is MNHNS and CDR2 is SASEGT. V lost 1 base, J lost 10 bases, and 15 bases stayed unmatched. This CDR3 is built from 19 residues. The CDR3 region is CASSEGVPYYGTGGSPLHF. In DNA form, the CDR3 reads TGTGCCAGCAGTGAAGGGGTCCCGTATTACGGGACAGGGGGATCACCCCTCCACTTT.

This clone was seen a single time. This chain links TRBV7-2 with TRBJ2-3; 8 bases map to TRBD2. CDR3 length: 17 amino acids. Germline CDR1 and CDR2: SGHTA and FQGNSA. The V segment lost 1 base and the J segment 2 bases; nucleotides outside the gene matches: 8. CDR3 sequence (DNA): TGTGCCAGCAGCTTAGGAGGTAGCGGGGTCCCCACAGATACGCAGTATTTT. Translated, it gives CASSLGGSGVPTDTQYF.

This sequence joins TRBV11-3 and TRBJ1-4; no firm D call. The V and J ends lost 5 bases and 3 bases respectively, with 10 bases between them. Germline loops: CDR1 SGHNT, CDR2 YENEEA. The CDR3 has 14 residues. The chain's CDR3 is CASSIHPSNEKLFF. CDR3 DNA: TGTGCCAGCAGCATACACCCATCTAATGAAAAACTGTTTTTT.

This clone was found once. The genes are TRBV4-1 and TRBJ2-4, with D possibly being TRBD1 (6 bases). The germline V gene encodes CDR1 MGHRA and CDR2 YSYEKL. V dropped 1 base and J dropped 4 bases, with 20 bases sitting between them. CDR3 length: 18 amino acids. In DNA form, the CDR3 reads TGCGCCAGCAGCCAAGGGAGTTCTGTGGGGGCTCGGAAAAACATTCAGTACTTC. This encodes CASSQGSSVGARKNIQYF.

This chain joins TRBV7-9 and TRBJ1-6; D might be TRBD1 (6 bases). This CDR3 comprises 17 residues. V was shortened by 3 bases and J by 4 bases, with 16 bases between the two germline ends. Germline lookup yields CDR1 SEHNR and CDR2 FQNEAQ (reference sequence). This CDR3 reads CASSLALSGQYNSPLHF. CDR3 DNA: TGTGCCAGCAGCTTGGCACTCTCCGGACAGTATAATTCACCCCTCCACTTT.

The chain is built from TRBV18 and TRBJ2-5; D uncertain. Between the trimmed V and J ends, which lost 3 bases and 3 bases, there was a span of 8 bases. The CDR3 covers 13 residues. CDR1 is KGHSH, CDR2 LQKENI, per germline. The CDR3 loop reads CASSPSQKETQYF. The CDR3 nucleotides are TGTGCCAGCTCACCCTCCCAGAAAGAGACCCAGTACTTC.

The V and J genes are TRBV27 and TRBJ2-1, with D tentatively TRBD1 (6 bases). V lost 5 bases to trimming and J lost 0 bases, with 8 bases between them. CDR1 and CDR2 from the germline V gene are MNHEY and SMNVEV (reference sequence). This CDR3 region has 14 residues. Here the CDR3 DNA reads TGTGCCAGCAGTGCGGACAGCTCCTACAATGAGCAGTTCTTC. Encoded protein: CASSADSSYNEQFF.

V usage is TRBV5-6 and J usage is TRBJ2-7, with D hard to call. The ends were cut back, 1 base at V and 7 bases at J, with 6 bases in the middle. The CDR3 loop spans 11 amino acids. The V gene's germline CDR1 is SGHDT and CDR2 YYEEEE. CDR3 residues: CASSLSEEQYF. The CDR3 DNA follows: TGTGCCAGCAGCTTGTCTGAGGAGCAGTACTTC.

The J gene is TRBJ2-3, the V gene TRBV19; 11 positions agree with TRBD2. The germline CDR1 and CDR2 sequences are LNHDA and SQIVND (reference sequence). The CDR3 consists of 15 residues. V shed 2 bases and J 4 bases; nucleotides not matched to a gene: 2. CDR3 in DNA: TGTGCCAGTAGTATAATAGCGGGGGGGCCAGATACGCAGTATTTT. As protein: CASSIIAGGPDTQYF.

The chain uses TRBV5-1 and TRBJ2-7; a weak D match, TRBD1 (6 bases). CDR1 is SGHRS and CDR2 is YFSETQ in the germline V gene. The germline V and J ends were trimmed by 5 bases and 6 bases, with 21 bases remaining between them. CDR3 size: 15 residues. CDR3 sequence reads: CASSKSFGTFPEQYF. The CDR3 bases are TGCGCCAGCAGTAAGTCCTTCGGGACATTCCCCGAGCAGTACTTC.

This chain connects TRBV27 to TRBJ2-7, with 9 bases aligning to TRBD1. Losses at the gene ends were 7 bases for V and 5 bases for J; bases not matched to a gene: 18. From germline, CDR1 is MNHEY and CDR2 SMNVEV (reference sequence). The CDR3 sequence is 17 residues long. CDR3 DNA sequence: TGTGCCAGCACCCCTGGGAGGAGTGGGGACAGGGATCACGAGCAGTACTTC. Its translation is CASTPGRSGDRDHEQYF.

V and J are TRBV7-9 and TRBJ2-1, with D maybe TRBD1 (5 bases). V was clipped by 8 bases and J by 3 bases, with 11 bases between them. CDR3 length: 13 residues. From germline, CDR1 is SEHNR and CDR2 FQNEAQ (reference sequence). CDR3 protein: CASSAGNYNEQFF. In nucleotides, the CDR3 is TGTGCCAGCTCAGCAGGGAACTACAATGAGCAGTTCTTC.

The rearrangement joins TRBV27 to TRBJ1-3; 7 bases align to TRBD1. Germline V gene data show CDR1 as MNHEY and CDR2 as SMNVEV (reference sequence). V lost 5 bases to trimming and J lost 8 bases; unmatched junction nucleotides: 9. The CDR3 is made up of 14 amino acids. For the CDR3, the DNA is TGTGCCAGCAGTCCAATGACAGGGACGGACACCATATATTTT. Translation gives CASSPMTGTDTIYF.

The CDR3 sequence: CASADSYEQYF. CDR3 nucleotides: TGTGCCAGCGCGGACAGCTACGAGCAGTACTTC. The rearrangement links TRBV27 to TRBJ2-7; tentative D call: TRBD1 (6 bases). Trimming cost V 8 bases and J 3 bases, with 8 bases left between them. The germline V gene encodes CDR1 MNHEY and CDR2 SMNVEV (reference sequence). The CDR3 extends over 11 amino acids.

The V call is TRBV13, the J call TRBJ2-7; 7 bases agree with TRBD2. The CDR3 is 17 residues long. In germline, CDR1 is PRHDT, CDR2 FYEKMQ (reference sequence). V was pared by 3 bases and J by 2 bases, with 13 bases of the junction left unmatched. The CDR3 DNA reads TGTGCCAGCAGCTTCCAATCCGACCGGGACTACCCCTACGAGCAGTACTTC. Translating gives CASSFQSDRDYPYEQYF. The full variable domain, completed using reference TRBV13 and TRBJ2-7, is AAGVIQSPRHLIKEKRETATLKCYPIPRHDTVYWYQQGPGQDPQFLISFYEKMQSDKGSIPDRFSAQQFSDYHSELNMSSLELGDSALYFCASSFQSDRDYPYEQYFGPGTRLTVT.

This clone has more than one count but fewer than ten. This chain links TRBV6-5 with TRBJ1-5; 7 bases map to TRBD1. With V trimmed by 5 bases and J by 2 bases, 6 bases remained unmatched. Germline CDR1 and CDR2: MNHEY and SVGAGI. The CDR3 contains 15 residues. This CDR3 reads CASSLQGVGNQPQHF. The CDR3, as DNA: TGTGCCAGCAGTCTCCAGGGGGTTGGCAATCAGCCCCAGCATTTT.

The V call is TRBV19, the J call TRBJ1-2, with 7 bases aligning to TRBD1. The CDR3 is 16 residues long. The germline gives CDR1 LNHDA, CDR2 SQIVND (reference sequence). V dropped 0 bases and J dropped 8; count of bases not matched to a gene: 12. For the CDR3, the DNA is TGTGCCAGTAGTATAGACCGCCTTCGACAGGGCAGAGGCTACACCTTC. Translation gives CASSIDRLRQGRGYTF.

The chain has TRBV7-3 and TRBJ1-6; TRBD1 aligns across 7 bases. Unmatched junction bases numbered 8, after V lost 0 bases and J lost 9 bases. Germline V gene data show CDR1 as SGHTA and CDR2 as FQGTGA. This CDR3 contains 16 residues. DNA for the CDR3: TGTGCCAGCAGCTTAACTGGTGGGTCAGGGGGTTCACCCCTCCACTTT. Translation gives CASSLTGGSGGSPLHF.

The V gene is TRBV29-1, the J gene TRBJ2-7; D not certain. V was pared by 5 bases and J by 0 bases, with 20 bases between. The CDR3 has 16 amino acids. Germline V gene sequence: CDR1 SQVTM, CDR2 ANQGSEA. CDR3 nucleotides: TGCAGCGTTCTTCGTCCAGGTCCTACGAGCTCCTACGAGCAGTACTTC. This sequence encodes CSVLRPGPTSSYEQYF.